This T cell receptor (beta chain) was identified in a study of CD8 T cells in ankylosing spondylitis. This clonotype has just a few counts. Its antigen is currently unknown. Findings of the study overall: A motif in TCR beta, a set of several highly homologous variants, appeared characteristic of ankylosing spondylitis blood.

Molecular-barcoded quantitative 5'-RACE produced these TCR beta libraries. TCRdb re-called the 5' RACE reads with MiXCR, one entry per CDR3 protein. The table shows under 300,000 distinct CDR3 sequences, with around 11% occurring only once. The sample comprised blood, either unsorted or a sorted T cell fraction (not recorded which). The clonotype comes from a male donor with ankylosing spondylitis or in good health (not recorded which).

Written as DNA, the CDR3 is TGCAGTGCAATCGGGGGGGCCGCGGGTTCGAATGAGCAGTTCTTC. It codes for CSAIGGAAGSNEQFF. This chain joins TRBV20-1 and TRBJ2-1; 8 nucleotides agree with TRBD2. Germline trimming cut 6 bases from V and 7 bases from J; bases unmatched to any gene: 14. The CDR3 contains 15 residues. Germline CDR1 DFQATT, CDR2 SNEGSKA (reference sequence).